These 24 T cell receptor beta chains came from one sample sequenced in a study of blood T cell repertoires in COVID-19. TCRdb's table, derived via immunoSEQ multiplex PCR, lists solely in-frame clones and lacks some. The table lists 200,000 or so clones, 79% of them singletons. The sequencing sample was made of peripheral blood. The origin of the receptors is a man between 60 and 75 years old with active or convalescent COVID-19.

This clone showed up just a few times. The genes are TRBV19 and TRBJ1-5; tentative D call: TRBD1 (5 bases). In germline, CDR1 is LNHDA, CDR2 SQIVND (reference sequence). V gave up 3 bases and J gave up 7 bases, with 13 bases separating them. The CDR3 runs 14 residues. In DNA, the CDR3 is TGTGCCAGTAGTATTAGTAGGGGAATCCAGCCCCAGCATTTT. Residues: CASSISRGIQPQHF.

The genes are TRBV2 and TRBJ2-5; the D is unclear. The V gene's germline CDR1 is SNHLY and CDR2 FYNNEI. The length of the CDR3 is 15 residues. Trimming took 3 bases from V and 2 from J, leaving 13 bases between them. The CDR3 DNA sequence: TGTGCCAGCAGTGAGTCTGCGGAACAACAAGAGACCCAGTACTTC. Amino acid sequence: CASSESAEQQETQYF. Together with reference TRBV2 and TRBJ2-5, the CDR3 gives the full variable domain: EPEVTQTPSHQVTQMGQEVILRCVPISNHLYFYWYRQILGQKVEFLVSFYNNEISEKSEIFDDQFSVERPDGSNFTLKIRSTKLEDSAMYFCASSESAEQQETQYFGPGTRLLVL.

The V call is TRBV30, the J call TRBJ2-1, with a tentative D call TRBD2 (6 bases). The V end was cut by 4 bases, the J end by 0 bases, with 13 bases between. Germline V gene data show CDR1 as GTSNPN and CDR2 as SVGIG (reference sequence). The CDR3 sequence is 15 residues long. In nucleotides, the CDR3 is TGTGCCTGGACCAGATGGGGAGGCTCCTACAATGAGCAGTTCTTC. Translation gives CAWTRWGGSYNEQFF. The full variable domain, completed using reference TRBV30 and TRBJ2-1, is SQTIHQWPATLVQPVGSPLSLECTVEGTSNPNLYWYRQAAGRGLQLLFYSVGIGQISSEVPQNLSASRPQDRQFILSSKKLLLSDSGFYLCAWTRWGGSYNEQFFGPGTRLTVL.

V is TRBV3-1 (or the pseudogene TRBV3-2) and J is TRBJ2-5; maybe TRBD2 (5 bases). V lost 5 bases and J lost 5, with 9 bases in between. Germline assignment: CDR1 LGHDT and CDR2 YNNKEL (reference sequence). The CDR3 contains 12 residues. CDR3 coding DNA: TGTGCCAGCAGCGGGGAGAGGGAGACCCAGTACTTC. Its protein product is CASSGERETQYF.

The CDR3 DNA is TGCGCCAGCAGCCAAGCTTCCGGGAACGCTAACTATGGCTACACCTTC. Encoded protein: CASSQASGNANYGYTF. The V and J genes are TRBV4-3 and TRBJ1-2; D unresolved. The V end lost 1 base, the J end lost 0 bases, and 12 bases lay between the germline ends. The CDR3 is 16 amino acids. Germline V gene lookup returns CDR1 LGHNA and CDR2 YSLEER.

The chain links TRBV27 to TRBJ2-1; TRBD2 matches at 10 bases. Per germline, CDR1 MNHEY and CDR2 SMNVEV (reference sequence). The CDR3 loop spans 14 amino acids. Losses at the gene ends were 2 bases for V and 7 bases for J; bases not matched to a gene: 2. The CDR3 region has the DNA TGTGCCAGCAGTTTACTAGCGGGAGTGAATGAGCAGTTCTTC. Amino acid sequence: CASSLLAGVNEQFF.

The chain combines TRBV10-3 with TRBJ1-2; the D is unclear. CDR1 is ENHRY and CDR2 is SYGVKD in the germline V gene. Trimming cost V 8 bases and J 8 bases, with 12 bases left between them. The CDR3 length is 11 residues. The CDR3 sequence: CAIGYGEGYTF. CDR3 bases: TGTGCCATCGGTTACGGGGAAGGCTACACCTTC.

Written as DNA, the CDR3 is TGTGCCAGCAGCTCGGGGACTAGCGGGAGGTATGAGCAGTTCTTC. Protein sequence: CASSSGTSGRYEQFF. V is TRBV7-3 and J is TRBJ2-1, with TRBD2 matching 15 bases. The V gene's germline CDR1 is SGHTA and CDR2 FQGTGA. There are 15 residues in the CDR3. The J segment lost 8 bases and the V segment lost 4 bases, leaving 3 bases of the junction unmatched.

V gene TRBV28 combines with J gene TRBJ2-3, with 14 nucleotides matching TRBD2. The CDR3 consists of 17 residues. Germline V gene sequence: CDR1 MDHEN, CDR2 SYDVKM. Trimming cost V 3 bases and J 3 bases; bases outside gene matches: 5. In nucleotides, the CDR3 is TGTGCCAGCAGTTTTGGACTAGCGGGAGGAGGTACAGATACGCAGTATTTT. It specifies CASSFGLAGGGTDTQYF.

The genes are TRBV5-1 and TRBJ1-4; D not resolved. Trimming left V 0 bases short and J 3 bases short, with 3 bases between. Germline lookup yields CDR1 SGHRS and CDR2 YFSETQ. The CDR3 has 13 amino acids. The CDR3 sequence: CASSLGANEKLFF. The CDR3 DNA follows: TGCGCCAGCAGCTTGGGCGCTAATGAAAAACTGTTTTTT.

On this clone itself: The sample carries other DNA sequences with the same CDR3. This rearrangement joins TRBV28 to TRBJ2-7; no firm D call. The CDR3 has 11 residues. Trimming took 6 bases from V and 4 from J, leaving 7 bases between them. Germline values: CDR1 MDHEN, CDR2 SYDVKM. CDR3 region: CASSPRYEQYF. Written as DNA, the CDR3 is TGTGCCAGCAGCCCCCGTTACGAGCAGTACTTC. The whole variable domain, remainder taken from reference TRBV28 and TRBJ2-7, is DVKVTQSSRYLVKRTGEKVFLECVQDMDHENMFWYRQDPGLGLRLIYFSYDVKMKEKGDIPEGYSVSREKKERFSLILESASTNQTSMYLCASSPRYEQYFGPGTRLTVT.

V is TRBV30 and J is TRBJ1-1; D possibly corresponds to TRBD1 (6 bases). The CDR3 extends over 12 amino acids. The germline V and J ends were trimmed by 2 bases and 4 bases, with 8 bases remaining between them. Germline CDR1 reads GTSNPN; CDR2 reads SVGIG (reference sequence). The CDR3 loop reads CAWSTGSTEAFF. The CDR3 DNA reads TGTGCCTGGAGTACAGGGAGCACTGAAGCTTTCTTT. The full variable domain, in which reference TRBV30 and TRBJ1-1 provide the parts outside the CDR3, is SQTIHQWPATLVQPVGSPLSLECTVEGTSNPNLYWYRQAAGRGLQLLFYSVGIGQISSEVPQNLSASRPQDRQFILSSKKLLLSDSGFYLCAWSTGSTEAFFGQGTRLTVV.

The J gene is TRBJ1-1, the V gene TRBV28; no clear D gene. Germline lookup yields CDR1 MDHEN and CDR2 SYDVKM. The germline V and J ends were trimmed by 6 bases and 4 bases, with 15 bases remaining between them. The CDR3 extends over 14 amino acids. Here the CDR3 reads CASSLDGRGTEAFF. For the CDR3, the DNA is TGTGCCAGCAGCCTCGACGGGCGGGGCACTGAAGCTTTCTTT.

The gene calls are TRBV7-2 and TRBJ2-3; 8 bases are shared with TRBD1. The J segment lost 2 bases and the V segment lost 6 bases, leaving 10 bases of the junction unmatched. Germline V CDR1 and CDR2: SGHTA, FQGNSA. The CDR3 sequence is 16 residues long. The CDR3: CASSLTSTGATDTQYF. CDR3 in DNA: TGTGCCAGCAGTTTGACCTCGACAGGGGCCACAGATACGCAGTATTTT.

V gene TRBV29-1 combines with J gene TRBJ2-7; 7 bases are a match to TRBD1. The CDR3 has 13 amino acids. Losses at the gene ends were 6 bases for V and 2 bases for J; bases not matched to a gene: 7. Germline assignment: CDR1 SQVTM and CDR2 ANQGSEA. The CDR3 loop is CSVGTDPPYEQYF. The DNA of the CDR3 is TGCAGCGTAGGGACAGACCCTCCCTACGAGCAGTACTTC.

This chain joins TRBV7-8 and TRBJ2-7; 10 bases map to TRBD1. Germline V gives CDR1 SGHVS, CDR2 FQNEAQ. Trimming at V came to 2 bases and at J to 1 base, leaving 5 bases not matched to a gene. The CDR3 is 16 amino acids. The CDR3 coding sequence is TGTGCCAGCAGCTTAATGGGACAGGGGTCTTCCTACGAGCAGTACTTC. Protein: CASSLMGQGSSYEQYF.

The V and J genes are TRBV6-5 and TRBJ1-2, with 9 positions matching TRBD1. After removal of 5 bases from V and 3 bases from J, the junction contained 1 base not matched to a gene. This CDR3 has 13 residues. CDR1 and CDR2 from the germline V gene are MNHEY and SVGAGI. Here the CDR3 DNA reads TGTGCCAGCAGTCGGACAGGGGACTATGGCTACACCTTC. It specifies CASSRTGDYGYTF.

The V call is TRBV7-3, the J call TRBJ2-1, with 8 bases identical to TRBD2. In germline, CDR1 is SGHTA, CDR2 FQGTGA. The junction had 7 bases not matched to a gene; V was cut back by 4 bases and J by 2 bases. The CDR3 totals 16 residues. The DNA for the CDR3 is TGTGCCAGCAGCTCCTCACTAGCGGTAGCCTACAATGAGCAGTTCTTC. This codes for CASSSSLAVAYNEQFF.

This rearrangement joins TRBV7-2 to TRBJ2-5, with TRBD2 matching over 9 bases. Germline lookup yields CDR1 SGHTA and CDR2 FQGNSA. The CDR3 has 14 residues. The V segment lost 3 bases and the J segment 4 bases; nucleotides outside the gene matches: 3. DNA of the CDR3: TGTGCCAGCAGCTTTAGCGGGAGTGGAGAGACCCAGTACTTC. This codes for CASSFSGSGETQYF.

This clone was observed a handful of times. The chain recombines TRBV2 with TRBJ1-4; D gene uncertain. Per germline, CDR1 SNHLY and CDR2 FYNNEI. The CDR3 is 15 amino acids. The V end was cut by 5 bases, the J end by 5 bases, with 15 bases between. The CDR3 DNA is TGTGCCAGCAGTTTTGGGCCTGTTATAAATGAAAAACTGTTTTTT. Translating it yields CASSFGPVINEKLFF.

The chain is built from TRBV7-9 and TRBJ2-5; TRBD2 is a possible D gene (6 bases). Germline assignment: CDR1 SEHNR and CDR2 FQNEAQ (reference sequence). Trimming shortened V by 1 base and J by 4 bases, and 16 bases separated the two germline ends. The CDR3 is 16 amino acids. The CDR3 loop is CASSLDGGSAPETQYF. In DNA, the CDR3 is TGTGCCAGCAGCTTAGATGGAGGGTCTGCTCCAGAGACCCAGTACTTC.

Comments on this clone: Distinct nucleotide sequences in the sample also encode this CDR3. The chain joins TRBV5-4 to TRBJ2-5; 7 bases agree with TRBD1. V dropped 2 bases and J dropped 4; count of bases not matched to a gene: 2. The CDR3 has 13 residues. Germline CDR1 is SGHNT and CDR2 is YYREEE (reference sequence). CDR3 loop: CASSLAGGETQYF. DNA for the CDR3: TGTGCCAGCAGCTTAGCAGGGGGAGAGACCCAGTACTTC. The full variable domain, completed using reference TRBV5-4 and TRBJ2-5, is ETGVTQSPTHLIKTRGQQVTLRCSSQSGHNTVSWYQQALGQGPQFIFQYYREEENGRGNFPPRFSGLQFPNYSSELNVNALELDDSALYLCASSLAGGETQYFGPGTRLLVL.

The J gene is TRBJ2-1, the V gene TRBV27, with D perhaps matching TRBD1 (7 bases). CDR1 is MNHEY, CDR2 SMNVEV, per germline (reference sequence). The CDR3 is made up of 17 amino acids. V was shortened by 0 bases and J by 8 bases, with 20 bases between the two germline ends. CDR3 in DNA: TGTGCCAGCAGTTTATCGTGGAGGGGGCGCGAGCGGCATGAGCAGTTCTTC. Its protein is CASSLSWRGRERHEQFF.

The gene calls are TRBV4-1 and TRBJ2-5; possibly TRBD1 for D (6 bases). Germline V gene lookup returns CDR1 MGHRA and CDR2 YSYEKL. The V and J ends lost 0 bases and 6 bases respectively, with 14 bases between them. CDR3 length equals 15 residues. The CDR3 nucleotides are TGCGCCAGCAGCCAAGAACAGGGCGTCGGACAGACCCAGTACTTC. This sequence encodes CASSQEQGVGQTQYF.